The 28 T cell receptor beta chains below come from one sample, sequenced in a study of identical twins. TCRdb used MiXCR to reprocess the 5' RACE reads, holding one entry per CDR3 protein. The sample lists about 490,000 distinct CDR3 sequences; about 16% were seen once. The sample was also linked to a second study, of yellow fever vaccine responses in identical twins.

Sequencing was carried out using CD4+ T cells sorted from blood. The receptors stem from a woman under 30 in good health.

The V and J genes are TRBV7-6 and TRBJ2-3; no clear D gene. Germline lookup yields CDR1 SGHVS and CDR2 FNYEAQ. The CDR3 is 16 residues long. Trimming removed 5 bases from V and 3 bases from J, with 18 bases in between. DNA for the CDR3: TGTGCCAGCAGCCCTTCCCTAGATGGATTTACAGATACGCAGTATTTT. Its protein product is CASSPSLDGFTDTQYF. Drawing the rest from reference TRBV7-6 and TRBJ2-3, the complete variable domain is GAGVSQSPRYKVTKRGQDVALRCDPISGHVSLYWYRQALGQGPEFLTYFNYEAQQDKSGLPNDRFSAERPEGSISTLTIQRTEQRDSAMYRCASSPSLDGFTDTQYFGPGTRLTVL.

V gene TRBV18 combines with J gene TRBJ2-2; 8 positions agree with TRBD1. From germline, CDR1 is KGHSH and CDR2 LQKENI. The J segment lost 4 bases and the V segment lost 3 bases, leaving 4 bases of the junction unmatched. This CDR3 has 15 amino acids. The CDR3 nucleotides read TGTGCCAGCTCACCGACAGGGGAGATCACCGGGGAGCTGTTTTTT. Amino acids: CASSPTGEITGELFF.

The chain couples TRBV27 to TRBJ2-1; the match to TRBD2 covers 8 bases. Losses at the gene ends were 5 bases for V and 6 bases for J; bases not matched to a gene: 9. CDR3 length: 15 residues. The germline V gene encodes CDR1 MNHEY and CDR2 SMNVEV (reference sequence). Here the CDR3 reads CASSMSGTSPNEQFF. CDR3 DNA: TGTGCCAGCAGTATGTCCGGGACTAGTCCCAATGAGCAGTTCTTC.

The genes are TRBV9 and TRBJ2-1, with 8 bases lining up with TRBD2. The V gene end was trimmed by 6 bases and the J gene end by 4 bases; junction bases not matched to a gene: 12. CDR3 length: 16 amino acids. Looked up from germline, CDR1 is SGDLS and CDR2 is YYNGEE. CDR3 sequence: CASIYGDSGKYNEQFF. DNA of the CDR3: TGTGCCAGCATCTACGGGGATAGCGGGAAATACAATGAGCAGTTCTTC. Filled out from reference TRBV9 and TRBJ2-1, the complete variable domain reads DSGVTQTPKHLITATGQRVTLRCSPRSGDLSVYWYQQSLDQGLQFLIQYYNGEERAKGNILERFSAQQFPDLHSELNLSSLELGDSALYFCASIYGDSGKYNEQFFGPGTRLTVL.

The J gene is TRBJ2-1, the V gene TRBV13, with 10 bases lining up with TRBD2. The CDR3 length is 17 residues. Germline V gene data show CDR1 as PRHDT and CDR2 as FYEKMQ (reference sequence). The junction had 11 bases not matched to a gene; V was cut back by 1 base and J by 8 bases. The CDR3 DNA is TGTGCCAGCAGCTTAGTGGGGCTAGCGGGAGTTTACGATGAGCAGTTCTTC. Its protein product is CASSLVGLAGVYDEQFF.

The chain joins TRBV6-1 to TRBJ2-4, with D tentatively TRBD1 (6 bases). Trimming pared 6 bases from V and 0 bases from J, leaving 9 bases between. CDR1 is MNHNS and CDR2 is SASEGT in the germline V gene. CDR3 size: 14 residues. This CDR3 reads CASRNRVAKNIQYF. The CDR3 bases are TGTGCCAGCAGGAACAGGGTAGCCAAAAACATTCAGTACTTC.

The V gene is TRBV5-1, the J gene TRBJ2-7; D tentatively fits TRBD1 or TRBD2 (6 bases each). The germline gives CDR1 SGHRS, CDR2 YFSETQ. The CDR3 runs 13 residues. Trimming shortened V by 4 bases and J by 3 bases, and 11 bases separated the two germline ends. CDR3 in amino acids: CASSGGTNYEQYF. The CDR3 nucleotides read TGCGCCAGCAGCGGCGGGACAAACTACGAGCAGTACTTC.

This clonotype was seen only a few times. This sequence joins TRBV7-8 and TRBJ2-5; D not resolved. This CDR3 has 13 residues. CDR1 SGHVS and CDR2 FQNEAQ come from the germline V gene. Deletions cut 3 bases from V and 5 bases from J, with 10 bases between. CDR3 sequence (DNA): TGTGCCAGCAGCTTTGGGTTGGGGGAGACCCAGTACTTC. Its protein product is CASSFGLGETQYF.

The chain has TRBV29-1 and TRBJ2-1; D uncertain. Germline V gene sequence: CDR1 SQVTM, CDR2 ANQGSEA. The CDR3 consists of 11 residues. Trimming removed 2 bases from V and 9 bases from J, with 8 bases in between. The CDR3 bases are TGCAGCGTTGAAAGACACCGTGAGCAGTTCTTC. Residues: CSVERHREQFF.

This clonotype was detected many times. This sequence joins TRBV20-1 and TRBJ1-1; possibly TRBD1 for D (6 bases). Trimming pared 7 bases from V and 7 bases from J, leaving 19 bases between. The germline gives CDR1 DFQATT, CDR2 SNEGSKA (reference sequence). The CDR3 covers 13 residues. Written as DNA, the CDR3 is TGCAGTGTCCCTGTCCAGGGGAGGAATGAAGCTTTCTTT. Translated: CSVPVQGRNEAFF.

This clonotype was recorded many times. J is TRBJ1-2 and V is TRBV5-1; 9 nucleotides match TRBD1. V trimming: 0 bases; J trimming: 4 bases; junction bases outside the gene matches: 1. The CDR3 contains 14 residues. CDR1 SGHRS and CDR2 YFSETQ come from the germline V gene. DNA for the CDR3: TGCGCCAGCAGCTTGGCGGACAGGGGCTATGGCTACACCTTC. It yields the protein CASSLADRGYGYTF.

The chain employs TRBV19 and TRBJ2-1, with 10 bases aligning to TRBD2. Looked up from germline, CDR1 is LNHDA and CDR2 is SQIVND (reference sequence). V gave up 0 bases and J gave up 3 bases; unmatched junction bases: 2. The CDR3 sequence is 16 residues long. For the CDR3, the DNA is TGTGCCAGTAGTATAGACGCTAGCGGGAGCTACAATGAGCAGTTCTTC. Translated, it gives CASSIDASGSYNEQFF.

The chain recombines TRBV29-1 with TRBJ1-4, with a tentative D call TRBD1 (5 bases). The length of the CDR3 is 12 residues. Trimming stripped 7 bases from V and 8 bases from J, with 14 bases between. Germline values: CDR1 SQVTM, CDR2 ANQGSEA. This CDR3 is CSAGALGEKLFF. CDR3 DNA sequence: TGCAGCGCCGGGGCATTAGGCGAAAAACTGTTTTTT.

The chain joins TRBV9 to TRBJ2-1; TRBD2 matches at 9 bases. The V gene's germline CDR1 is SGDLS and CDR2 YYNGEE. The length of the CDR3 is 16 residues. Unmatched junction bases numbered 7, after V lost 0 bases and J lost 6 bases. CDR3 residues: CASSVGAGGPFNEQFF. The CDR3 nucleotides read TGTGCCAGCAGCGTAGGGGCGGGAGGGCCTTTCAATGAGCAGTTCTTC.

This clonotype showed up many times. The V gene is TRBV12-3 or TRBV12-4, the J gene TRBJ2-1, with D tentatively TRBD2 (6 bases). Trimming shortened V by 6 bases and J by 10 bases, and 10 bases separated the two germline ends. The CDR3 is 11 amino acids. CDR3 DNA: TGTGCCAGCAGGACTAGTTCAGAGCAGTTCTTC. Protein sequence: CASRTSSEQFF.

The chain joins TRBV3-1 to TRBJ1-2, with a possible D match to TRBD1 (5 bases). The CDR3 covers 13 residues. Germline V lookup: CDR1 LGHDT, CDR2 YNNKEL (reference sequence). V dropped 3 bases and J dropped 5 bases, with 10 bases sitting between them. CDR3 DNA: TGTGCCAGCAGCCACGGGGGTCGGTATGGCTACACCTTC. Translation gives CASSHGGRYGYTF.

This chain joins TRBV7-2 and TRBJ2-1, with a possible D match to TRBD2 (5 bases). The CDR3 has 14 amino acids. The germline CDR1 and CDR2 sequences are SGHTA and FQGNSA. V shed 4 bases and J shed 5 bases, with 12 bases lying between them. The CDR3 here is CASSSADFDNEQFF. Here the CDR3 DNA reads TGTGCCAGCAGCTCAGCGGACTTCGACAATGAGCAGTTCTTC.

V gene TRBV20-1 combines with J gene TRBJ2-2; D gene unclear. Between the trimmed V and J ends, which lost 3 bases and 6 bases, there was a span of 17 bases. The CDR3 sequence is 15 residues long. Looked up from germline, CDR1 is DFQATT and CDR2 is SNEGSKA (reference sequence). The CDR3 protein is CSASAGLGYAGELFF. The CDR3 DNA reads as TGCAGTGCTAGTGCCGGTTTAGGGTATGCCGGGGAGCTGTTTTTT.

V usage is TRBV20-1 and J usage is TRBJ2-4; D perhaps matches TRBD1 (5 bases). V dropped 0 bases and J dropped 8 bases, with 17 bases sitting between them. The CDR3 totals 15 residues. Looked up from germline, CDR1 is DFQATT and CDR2 is SNEGSKA (reference sequence). Here the CDR3 reads CSARDRAGLGDIQYF. DNA for the CDR3: TGCAGTGCTAGAGATCGGGCAGGGCTCGGTGACATTCAGTACTTC.

The genes are TRBV7-9 and TRBJ2-7; 7 bases fit TRBD1. The CDR3 is 14 amino acids. V lost 5 bases, J lost 1 base, and 5 bases stayed unmatched. Germline V gene sequence: CDR1 SEHNR, CDR2 FQNEAQ (reference sequence). The CDR3 loop is CASSAQGLSYEQYF. Written as DNA, the CDR3 is TGTGCCAGCAGCGCACAGGGGCTTTCCTACGAGCAGTACTTC.

The chain carries TRBV27 and TRBJ2-7, with TRBD1 identical over 7 bases. The CDR3 sequence is 18 residues long. The germline V gene has CDR1 MNHEY and CDR2 SMNVEV (reference sequence). Trimming at V came to 5 bases and at J to 0 bases, leaving 16 bases not matched to a gene. In DNA form, the CDR3 reads TGTGCCAGCAGTACCGCCCCATTACAGGGGTGGGTCTCCTACGAGCAGTACGTC. Its translation is CASSTAPLQGWVSYEQYV.

This clonotype has only a few counts. The genes are TRBV27 and TRBJ2-5; TRBD1 is a possible D gene (6 bases). This CDR3 spans 16 amino acids. The V gene lost 0 bases and the J gene lost 7 bases, with 18 bases spanning the gap. CDR1 is MNHEY and CDR2 is SMNVEV in the germline V gene (reference sequence). The CDR3 loop is CASSLSSRGYLGTQYF. The CDR3 nucleotides are TGTGCCAGCAGTTTATCGAGCAGGGGATACCTTGGGACCCAGTACTTC.

In its sample, this clonotype was seen a few times. The chain carries TRBV6-1 and TRBJ1-1; no reliable D call. CDR1 MNHNS and CDR2 SASEGT come from the germline V gene. The CDR3 consists of 13 residues. V was shortened by 6 bases and J by 4 bases, with 12 bases between the two germline ends. CDR3 coding DNA: TGTGCCAGCAGCCCCCCGGCCGGCACTGAAGCTTTCTTT. Translation: CASSPPAGTEAFF.

This clonotype was recorded a few times. This rearrangement joins TRBV10-3 to TRBJ1-2, with D hard to call. The V end was cut by 4 bases, the J end by 7 bases, with 7 bases between. This CDR3 has 11 residues. Germline V gene lookup returns CDR1 ENHRY and CDR2 SYGVKD. The CDR3 DNA sequence: TGTGCCATCAGTGCGCAGTTTGGCTACACCTTC. Protein: CAISAQFGYTF.

This clonotype was seen more than once but under ten times. The chain joins TRBV6-1 to TRBJ1-1; D remains ambiguous. Germline V gene lookup returns CDR1 MNHNS and CDR2 SASEGT. Trimming removed 5 bases at V and 4 bases at J, with 14 bases between. This CDR3 region has 14 residues. CDR3 residues: CASSRSEEGTEAFF. CDR3 coding DNA: TGTGCCAGCAGTCGTTCCGAGGAGGGCACTGAAGCTTTCTTT.

This clonotype has more than one count but fewer than ten. V usage is TRBV10-3 and J usage is TRBJ2-7; 13 bases align to TRBD2. The CDR3 has 14 amino acids. Germline V lookup: CDR1 ENHRY, CDR2 SYGVKD. Unmatched junction bases numbered 3, after V lost 5 bases and J lost 5 bases. DNA for the CDR3: TGTGCCATCAGTCGACTAGCGGGAGGTAACGAGCAGTACTTC. Amino acid sequence: CAISRLAGGNEQYF.

This clonotype has just a few counts. The genes are TRBV29-1 and TRBJ2-3; 9 nucleotides match TRBD1. CDR1 and CDR2 (germline): SQVTM, ANQGSEA. V trimming: 6 bases; J trimming: 1 base; junction bases outside the gene matches: 5. CDR3 size: 14 residues. The CDR3 loop reads CSVRQGVRTDTQYF. The CDR3 bases are TGCAGCGTGAGACAGGGGGTGCGCACAGATACGCAGTATTTT.

This chain uses TRBV11-2 with TRBJ1-4; D gene uncertain. V was trimmed by 1 base and J by 8 bases, leaving 5 bases between them. This CDR3 spans 12 amino acids. CDR1 is SGHAT, CDR2 FQNNGV, per germline. The CDR3 spells CASSLVEEKLFF. CDR3 in DNA: TGTGCCAGCAGCTTAGTCGAGGAAAAACTGTTTTTT.